The 32 T cell receptor beta chains below come from one sample, sequenced in a study of Ad26.COV2.S vaccination and SARS-CoV-2 variants. This sample's treatment: about 20 received Ad26.COV2.S at low or high dose, single or two shots; several received placebo; per-sample allocation not given. Vaccine and placebo recipients were sampled on day 63 after the first injection. TCRdb's copy holds only in-frame clones and misses some; the assay was immunoSEQ multiplex PCR. The sample has about 470,000 clones; around 91% are singletons. Sequenced here: peripheral blood, sampled in a trial of Ad26.COV2.S vaccine versus placebo. The receptor source for this set is a person between 18 and 65 years old who received the Ad26.COV2.S COVID-19 vaccine or a placebo.

This rearrangement joins TRBV29-1 to TRBJ2-6, with D hard to call. Trimming shortened V by 5 bases and J by 1 base, and 9 bases separated the two germline ends. Germline loops: CDR1 SQVTM, CDR2 ANQGSEA. This CDR3 is 14 amino acids long. CDR3 region: CSVLRISGANVLTF. DNA for the CDR3: TGCAGCGTTCTTAGGATTTCTGGGGCCAACGTCCTGACTTTC.

The rearrangement uses TRBV2 and TRBJ2-7; unclear D gene. Germline V CDR1 and CDR2: SNHLY, FYNNEI. V was pared by 10 bases and J by 6 bases, with 13 bases between. The CDR3 loop spans 11 amino acids. Here the CDR3 reads CATIDRVEQYF. The CDR3 DNA reads TGTGCCACCATAGACCGCGTCGAGCAGTACTTC. Filled out from reference TRBV2 and TRBJ2-7, the complete variable domain reads EPEVTQTPSHQVTQMGQEVILRCVPISNHLYFYWYRQILGQKVEFLVSFYNNEISEKSEIFDDQFSVERPDGSNFTLKIRSTKLEDSAMYFCATIDRVEQYFGPGTRLTVT.

The gene calls are TRBV6-2 or TRBV6-3 and TRBJ2-4; 7 nucleotides match TRBD1. Per the germline V gene, CDR1 is MNHEY and CDR2 is SVGEGT. The J segment lost 4 bases and the V segment lost 1 base, leaving 1 base of the junction unmatched. There are 14 residues in the CDR3. CDR3 bases: TGTGCCAGCAGTTACTGGGACAGTAAAAACATTCAGTACTTC. It codes for CASSYWDSKNIQYF.

To note about this clone: The same CDR3 can be traced to other DNA sequences in this sample. The chain is built from TRBV7-8 and TRBJ2-7; perhaps TRBD1 as D (6 bases). CDR1 and CDR2 from the germline V gene are SGHVS and FQNEAQ. This CDR3 spans 13 amino acids. V lost 5 bases and J lost 2, with 10 bases in between. The CDR3 loop is CASSQGPTYEQYF. In DNA form, the CDR3 reads TGTGCCAGCAGCCAGGGGCCGACCTACGAGCAGTACTTC.

The CDR3 nucleotides are TGTGCCAGCAGTTTATCAGGGGGTTGGAATTCACCCCTCCACTTT. Translating gives CASSLSGGWNSPLHF. J is TRBJ1-6 and V is TRBV27; TRBD1 might be the D (6 bases). Per the germline V gene, CDR1 is MNHEY and CDR2 is SMNVEV (reference sequence). Trimming took off 0 bases at V and 7 bases at J, with 10 bases between the two ends. The CDR3 covers 15 residues.

The genes are TRBV18 and TRBJ2-1; D is ambiguous. The CDR3 is 12 residues long. Germline assignment: CDR1 KGHSH and CDR2 LQKENI. V lost 5 bases and J 7 bases, leaving 9 bases between the germline ends. CDR3 sequence (DNA): TGTGCCAGCTCATCAAGATTGAATGAGCAGTTCTTC. Translation: CASSSRLNEQFF.

The V and J genes are TRBV27 and TRBJ2-7; tentative D call: TRBD2 (6 bases). With 1 base removed from V and 6 bases from J, the gap between germline ends came to 10 bases. Germline lookup yields CDR1 MNHEY and CDR2 SMNVEV (reference sequence). This CDR3 contains 13 residues. The CDR3 DNA reads TGTGCCAGCAGTTTATTAGGCGGGGCCGAGCAGTACTTC. Protein product: CASSLLGGAEQYF.

The genes are TRBV6-6 and TRBJ1-2; 7 bases are shared with TRBD1. The germline V gene has CDR1 MNHNY and CDR2 SVGAGI (reference sequence). This CDR3 contains 15 residues. Trimming took 7 bases from V and 4 from J; bases not matched to a gene: 12. The CDR3 region is CASTIERDRSYGYTF. The CDR3 DNA sequence: TGTGCCAGCACCATTGAAAGGGACAGATCCTATGGCTACACCTTC.

This chain connects TRBV18 to TRBJ2-7, with D perhaps matching TRBD1 (6 bases). The CDR3 extends over 14 amino acids. The germline CDR1 and CDR2 sequences are KGHSH and LQKENI. The germline V and J ends were trimmed by 3 bases and 2 bases, with 11 bases remaining between them. In DNA, the CDR3 is TGTGCCAGCTCACCGGCAGGGGCACCCTACGAGCAGTACTTC. It is translated as CASSPAGAPYEQYF.

The rearrangement uses TRBV11-2 and TRBJ1-4; TRBD1 matches 8 bases. V gave up 5 bases and J gave up 8 bases; unmatched junction bases: 7. The CDR3 spans 14 residues. Germline-derived CDR1 and CDR2 are SGHAT and FQNNGV. This CDR3 is CASSRTGLEEKLFF. The DNA of the CDR3 is TGTGCCAGCAGCCGGACAGGGCTCGAGGAAAAACTGTTTTTT.

As DNA, the CDR3 is TGTGCCAGCAGCCAAGATCCCACAGGGTATTCACCCCTCCACTTT. Translated: CASSQDPTGYSPLHF. The genes are TRBV4-2 and TRBJ1-6, with a weak D call TRBD1 (6 bases). From germline, CDR1 is LGHNA and CDR2 YNFKEQ. The CDR3 length is 15 residues. The V end was cut by 0 bases, the J end by 8 bases, with 11 bases between.

The chain carries TRBV13 and TRBJ2-3; a weak D match, TRBD2 (6 bases). Per the germline V gene, CDR1 is PRHDT and CDR2 is FYEKMQ (reference sequence). V was pared by 5 bases and J by 3 bases, with 18 bases between. CDR3 size: 16 residues. CDR3 residues: CASSPTSGSGTDTQYF. In DNA, the CDR3 is TGTGCCAGCAGCCCTACCTCAGGTAGCGGAACAGATACGCAGTATTTT.

The J gene is TRBJ1-4, the V gene TRBV4-2; no clear D. CDR3 length: 14 amino acids. Germline V lookup: CDR1 LGHNA, CDR2 YNFKEQ. V lost 5 bases, J lost 7 bases, and 14 bases lay in between. The CDR3 spells CASSAPGRSEKLFF. In DNA, the CDR3 is TGTGCCAGCAGCGCCCCGGGAAGAAGTGAAAAACTGTTTTTT.

CDR3 sequence reads: CATRNLAGTYEQYF. CDR3 sequence (DNA): TGTGCCACCAGGAACCTAGCGGGAACCTACGAGCAGTACTTC. The V call is TRBV19, the J call TRBJ2-7, with TRBD2 identical over 9 bases. The J segment lost 2 bases and the V segment lost 10 bases, leaving 9 bases of the junction unmatched. Germline-derived CDR1 and CDR2 are LNHDA and SQIVND (reference sequence). CDR3 length: 14 amino acids. The full variable domain, its missing parts supplied by reference TRBV19 and TRBJ2-7, is DGGITQSPKYLFRKEGQNVTLSCEQNLNHDAMYWYRQDPGQGLRLIYYSQIVNDFQKGDIAEGYSVSREKKESFPLTVTSAQKNPTAFYLCATRNLAGTYEQYFGPGTRLTVT.

This clone was detected ten times or more. V gene TRBV30 combines with J gene TRBJ1-1; unclear D gene. V lost 0 bases, J lost 0 bases, and 5 bases lay in between. The CDR3 has 13 residues. The germline V gene has CDR1 GTSNPN and CDR2 SVGIG (reference sequence). The chain's CDR3 is CAWSVGMNTEAFF. Written as DNA, the CDR3 is TGTGCCTGGAGTGTAGGGATGAACACTGAAGCTTTCTTT.

Concerning this clone itself: One junction end does not reproduce the germline sequence, and a read error may be involved. This rearrangement joins TRBV24-1 to TRBJ1-4; D not resolved. From germline, CDR1 is KGHDR and CDR2 SFDVKD. CDR3 size: 9 residues. CDR3 bases: TGTGCCACCCCTATTGTAGAGGTTTTT. Translating gives CATPIVEVF.

The chain is built from TRBV5-1 and TRBJ1-3; 8 nucleotides agree with TRBD1. Trimming at V came to 4 bases and at J to 0 bases, leaving 9 bases not matched to a gene. Looked up from germline, CDR1 is SGHRS and CDR2 is YFSETQ. The CDR3 length is 17 residues. The CDR3 nucleotides read TGCGCCAGCAGCCGCGCGGGGACAGGCATCTCTGGAAACACCATATATTTT. Translation gives CASSRAGTGISGNTIYF.

The chain employs TRBV7-2 and TRBJ1-1; unclear D gene. V was shortened by 3 bases and J by 5 bases, with 13 bases between the two germline ends. CDR1 is SGHTA, CDR2 FQGNSA, per germline. This CDR3 spans 14 amino acids. CDR3 sequence reads: CASSFREGGTEAFF. CDR3 coding DNA: TGTGCCAGCAGCTTTAGGGAGGGAGGTACTGAAGCTTTCTTT.

The V and J genes are TRBV9 and TRBJ1-5; D is unresolved. V was cut by 2 bases and J by 2 bases, with 11 bases left in between. The CDR3 extends over 15 amino acids. In germline, CDR1 is SGDLS, CDR2 YYNGEE. CDR3 region: CASSVVPPRNQPQHF. DNA of the CDR3: TGTGCCAGCAGCGTGGTCCCCCCTCGCAATCAGCCCCAGCATTTT.

The rearrangement joins TRBV27 to TRBJ1-6, with 7 bases matching TRBD1. The CDR3 is made up of 16 amino acids. V was clipped by 3 bases and J by 5 bases; unmatched bases: 7. Germline CDR1 MNHEY, CDR2 SMNVEV (reference sequence). CDR3 bases: TGTGCCAGCAGTTTTCAGGGGGAATTGCATAATTCACCCCTCCACTTT. Its translation: CASSFQGELHNSPLHF.

This clone was recorded once. The chain links TRBV3-1 (or the pseudogene TRBV3-2) to TRBJ2-2; 7 bases are a match to TRBD1. Trimming took 1 base from V and 5 from J; bases not matched to a gene: 7. This CDR3 comprises 16 residues. Germline-derived CDR1 and CDR2 are LGHDT and YNNKEL (reference sequence). The CDR3 coding sequence is TGTGCCAGCAGCCAAGTGGTCAGGGGGTTAACCGGGGAGCTGTTTTTT. This codes for CASSQVVRGLTGELFF.

In DNA form, the CDR3 reads TGTGCCAGCAGTTACTCGAAGGCGACCACCTACGAGCAGTACTTC. It codes for CASSYSKATTYEQYF. The V and J genes are TRBV6-5 and TRBJ2-7; D gene ambiguous. CDR1 and CDR2 (germline): MNHEY, SVGAGI. CDR3 length: 15 amino acids. Trimming left V 0 bases short and J 2 bases short, with 11 bases between.

The V gene is TRBV6-2 or TRBV6-3, the J gene TRBJ2-2; maybe TRBD2 (5 bases). The CDR3 sequence is 20 residues long. V was cut by 0 bases and J by 2 bases, with 22 bases left in between. The germline gives CDR1 MNHEY, CDR2 SVGEGT. CDR3 sequence: CASSYSIFPGVGINTGELFF. The CDR3 DNA is TGTGCCAGCAGTTACTCGATTTTTCCCGGGGTCGGGATTAACACCGGGGAGCTGTTTTTT.

The rearrangement links TRBV19 to TRBJ2-1; D might be TRBD2 (5 bases). The germline CDR1 and CDR2 sequences are LNHDA and SQIVND (reference sequence). Trimming shortened V by 2 bases and J by 0 bases, and 14 bases separated the two germline ends. CDR3 length: 17 amino acids. In nucleotides, the CDR3 is TGTGCCAGTAGTATAAGGGCGAGCGGATTCTCCTACAATGAGCAGTTCTTC. This gives the protein CASSIRASGFSYNEQFF.

The chain employs TRBV19 and TRBJ2-5; 8 bases fit TRBD2. V trimming: 6 bases; J trimming: 4 bases; junction bases outside the gene matches: 10. CDR1 is LNHDA, CDR2 SQIVND, per germline (reference sequence). This CDR3 has 15 amino acids. The CDR3 sequence: CASSAASGRGETQYF. The CDR3, as DNA: TGTGCCAGTAGCGCAGCTAGCGGGCGAGGAGAGACCCAGTACTTC.

CDR3 loop: CASSRGVGDNQPQHF. CDR3 nucleotide sequence: TGTGCCAGCAGTCGGGGGGTTGGTGACAATCAGCCCCAGCATTTT. V is TRBV27 and J is TRBJ1-5, with D maybe TRBD1 (5 bases). There are 15 residues in the CDR3. With 5 bases removed from V and 3 bases from J, the gap between germline ends came to 14 bases. Per the germline V gene, CDR1 is MNHEY and CDR2 is SMNVEV (reference sequence).

This clone was seen once. The V and J genes are TRBV30 and TRBJ1-1; TRBD1 might be the D (5 bases). From germline, CDR1 is GTSNPN and CDR2 SVGIG (reference sequence). The V end was cut by 4 bases, the J end by 5 bases, with 14 bases between. The CDR3 loop spans 13 amino acids. The CDR3 spells CAWIFAGGTEAFF. The CDR3 DNA follows: TGTGCCTGGATCTTCGCCGGGGGAACTGAAGCTTTCTTT.

The genes are TRBV15 and TRBJ2-3; 13 bases align to TRBD2. V lost 5 bases, J lost 6 bases, and 8 bases stayed unmatched. The CDR3 has 16 amino acids. Germline V lookup: CDR1 LNHNV, CDR2 YYDKDF (reference sequence). This CDR3 reads CATSGRLAGGRDTQYF. The CDR3 coding sequence is TGTGCCACCAGCGGGAGACTAGCGGGAGGACGGGATACGCAGTATTTT.

The chain employs TRBV24-1 and TRBJ2-7, with D perhaps matching TRBD1 or TRBD2 (5 bases each). The CDR3 totals 14 residues. CDR1 and CDR2 (germline): KGHDR, SFDVKD. V was trimmed by 3 bases and J by 5 bases, leaving 13 bases between them. CDR3 loop: CATSDGDPLDEQYF. The CDR3 region has the DNA TGTGCCACCAGTGATGGGGACCCCTTAGACGAGCAGTACTTC.

The J gene is TRBJ1-5, the V gene TRBV28; D unclear. V was cut by 6 bases and J by 0 bases, with 12 bases left in between. The germline CDR1 and CDR2 sequences are MDHEN and SYDVKM. The CDR3 extends over 15 amino acids. The CDR3 bases are TGTGCCAGCAGCCCACGAGGGCCTAGCAATCAGCCCCAGCATTTT. This codes for CASSPRGPSNQPQHF.

The CDR3 is CASSVGAGVADTQYF. CDR3 nucleotide sequence: TGTGCCAGCAGCGTAGGAGCAGGGGTGGCAGATACGCAGTATTTT. The chain employs TRBV9 and TRBJ2-3, with D perhaps TRBD1 (6 bases). The CDR3 is made up of 15 amino acids. V was trimmed by 0 bases and J by 4 bases, leaving 12 bases between them. The V gene's germline CDR1 is SGDLS and CDR2 YYNGEE.

The V gene is TRBV28, the J gene TRBJ2-7; the match to TRBD1 covers 7 bases. CDR3 length: 14 amino acids. V dropped 3 bases and J dropped 5; count of bases not matched to a gene: 7. Germline V gene lookup returns CDR1 MDHEN and CDR2 SYDVKM. The CDR3, as DNA: TGTGCCAGCAGTTTGGCAGGGGGTAGCGACGAGCAGTACTTC. It translates to CASSLAGGSDEQYF.